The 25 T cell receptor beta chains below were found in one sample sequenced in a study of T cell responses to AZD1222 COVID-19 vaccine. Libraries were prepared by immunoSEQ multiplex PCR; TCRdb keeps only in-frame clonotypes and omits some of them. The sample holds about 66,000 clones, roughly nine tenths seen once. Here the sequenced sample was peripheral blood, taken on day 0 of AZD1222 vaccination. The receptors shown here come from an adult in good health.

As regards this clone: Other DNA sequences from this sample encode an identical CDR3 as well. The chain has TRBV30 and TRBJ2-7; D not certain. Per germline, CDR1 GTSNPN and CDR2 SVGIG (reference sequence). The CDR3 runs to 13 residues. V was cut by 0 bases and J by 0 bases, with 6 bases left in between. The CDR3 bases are TGTGCCTGGAGTGTAGGACGCTCCTACGAGCAGTACTTC. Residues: CAWSVGRSYEQYF.

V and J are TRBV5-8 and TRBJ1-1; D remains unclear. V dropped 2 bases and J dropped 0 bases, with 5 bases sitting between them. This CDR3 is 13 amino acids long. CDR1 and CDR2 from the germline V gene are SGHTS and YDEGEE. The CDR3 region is CASSFPVNTEAFF. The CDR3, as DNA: TGTGCCAGCAGCTTTCCGGTGAACACTGAAGCTTTCTTT.

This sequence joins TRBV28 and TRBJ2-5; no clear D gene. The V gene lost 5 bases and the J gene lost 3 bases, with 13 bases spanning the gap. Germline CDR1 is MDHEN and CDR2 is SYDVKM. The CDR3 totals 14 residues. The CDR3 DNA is TGTGCCAGCAGTCCGCCATACCCTGAAGAGACCCAGTACTTC. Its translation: CASSPPYPEETQYF.

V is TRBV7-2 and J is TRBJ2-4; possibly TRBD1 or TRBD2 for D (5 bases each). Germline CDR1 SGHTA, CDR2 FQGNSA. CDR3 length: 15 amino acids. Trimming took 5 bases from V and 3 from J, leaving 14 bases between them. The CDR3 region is CASSPRAEGKNIQYF. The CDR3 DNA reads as TGTGCCAGCAGCCCCAGGGCCGAGGGCAAAAACATTCAGTACTTC. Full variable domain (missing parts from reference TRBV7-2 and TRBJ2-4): GAGVSQSPSNKVTEKGKDVELRCDPISGHTALYWYRQSLGQGLEFLIYFQGNSAPDKSGLPSDRFSAERTGGSVSTLTIQRTQQEDSAVYLCASSPRAEGKNIQYFGAGTRLSVL.

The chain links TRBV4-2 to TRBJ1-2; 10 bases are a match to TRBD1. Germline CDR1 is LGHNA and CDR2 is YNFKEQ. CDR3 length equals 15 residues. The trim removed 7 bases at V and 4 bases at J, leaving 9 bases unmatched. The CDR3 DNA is TGTGCCAGCAATCAAGGACAGGGGGTGATCTATGGCTACACCTTC. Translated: CASNQGQGVIYGYTF.

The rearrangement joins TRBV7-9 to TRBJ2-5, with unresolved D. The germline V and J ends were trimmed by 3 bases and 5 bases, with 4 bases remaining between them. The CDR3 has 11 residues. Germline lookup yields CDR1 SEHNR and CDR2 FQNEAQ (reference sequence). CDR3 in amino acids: CASSLWETQYF. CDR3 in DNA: TGTGCCAGCAGCTTGTGGGAGACCCAGTACTTC.

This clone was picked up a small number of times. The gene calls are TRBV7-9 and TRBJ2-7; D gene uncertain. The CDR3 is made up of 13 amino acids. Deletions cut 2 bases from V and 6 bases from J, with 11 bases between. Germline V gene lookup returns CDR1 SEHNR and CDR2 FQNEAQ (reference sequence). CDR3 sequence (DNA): TGTGCCAGCAGCTTAATATCCCTCGGCGAGCAGTACTTC. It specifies CASSLISLGEQYF.

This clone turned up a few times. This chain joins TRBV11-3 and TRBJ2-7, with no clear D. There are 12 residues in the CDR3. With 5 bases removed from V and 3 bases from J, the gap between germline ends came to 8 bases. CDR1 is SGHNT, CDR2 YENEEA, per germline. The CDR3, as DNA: TGTGCCAGCAGCGCCGCCAGCTACGAGCAGTACTTC. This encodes CASSAASYEQYF.

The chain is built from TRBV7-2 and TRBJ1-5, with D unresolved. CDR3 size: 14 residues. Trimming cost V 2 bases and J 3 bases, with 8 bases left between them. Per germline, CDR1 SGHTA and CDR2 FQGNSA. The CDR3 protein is CASSLHGSNQPQHF. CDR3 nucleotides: TGTGCCAGCAGCTTACACGGGTCCAATCAGCCCCAGCATTTT.

CDR3 residues: CASKPSYSGSGGYNEQFF. As DNA, the CDR3 is TGTGCCAGCAAGCCTTCCTACTCTGGGAGCGGAGGTTACAATGAGCAGTTCTTC. This chain connects TRBV25-1 to TRBJ2-1; tentative D call: TRBD2 (5 bases). Germline CDR1 is MGHDK and CDR2 is SYGVNS. The CDR3 has 18 residues. The V end was cut by 7 bases, the J end by 4 bases, with 26 bases between. Combining the CDR3 with reference TRBV25-1 and TRBJ2-1 gives the whole variable domain EADIYQTPRYLVIGTGKKITLECSQTMGHDKMYWYQQDPGMELHLIHYSYGVNSTEKGDLSSESTVSRIRTEHFPLTLESARPSHTSQYLCASKPSYSGSGGYNEQFFGPGTRLTVL.

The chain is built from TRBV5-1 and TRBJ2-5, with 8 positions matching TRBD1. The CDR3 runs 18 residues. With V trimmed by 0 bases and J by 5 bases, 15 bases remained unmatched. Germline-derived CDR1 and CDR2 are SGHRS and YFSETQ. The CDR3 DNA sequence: TGCGCCAGCAGCTTGGTCCGGACAGGGATGGCTTCGGAGGAGACCCAGTACTTC. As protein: CASSLVRTGMASEETQYF. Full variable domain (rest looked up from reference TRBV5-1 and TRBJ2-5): KAGVTQTPRYLIKTRGQQVTLSCSPISGHRSVSWYQQTPGQGLQFLFEYFSETQRNKGNFPGRFSGRQFSNSRSEMNVSTLELGDSALYLCASSLVRTGMASEETQYFGPGTRLLVL.

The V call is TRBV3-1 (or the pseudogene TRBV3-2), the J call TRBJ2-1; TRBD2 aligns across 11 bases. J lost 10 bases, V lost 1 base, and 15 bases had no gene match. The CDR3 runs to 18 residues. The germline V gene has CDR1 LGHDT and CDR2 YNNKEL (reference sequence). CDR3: CASSQVPSGGLLDREQFF. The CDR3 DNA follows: TGTGCCAGCAGCCAAGTTCCTAGCGGGGGGCTCTTGGACAGGGAGCAGTTCTTC.

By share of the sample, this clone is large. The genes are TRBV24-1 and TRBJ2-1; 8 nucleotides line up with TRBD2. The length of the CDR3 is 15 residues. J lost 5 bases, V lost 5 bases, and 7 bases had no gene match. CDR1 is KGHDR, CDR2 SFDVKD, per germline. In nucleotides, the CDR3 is TGTGCCACCAGTGTCTCGAATAGCGGGAACAATGAGCAGTTCTTC. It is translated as CATSVSNSGNNEQFF.

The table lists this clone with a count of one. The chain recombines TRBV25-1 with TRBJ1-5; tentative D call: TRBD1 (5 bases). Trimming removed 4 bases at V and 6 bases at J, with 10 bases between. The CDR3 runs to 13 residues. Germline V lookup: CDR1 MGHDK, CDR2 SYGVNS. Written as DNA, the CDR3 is TGTGCCAGCAGTGCGCAGGGTCGTCAGCCCCAGCATTTT. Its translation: CASSAQGRQPQHF.

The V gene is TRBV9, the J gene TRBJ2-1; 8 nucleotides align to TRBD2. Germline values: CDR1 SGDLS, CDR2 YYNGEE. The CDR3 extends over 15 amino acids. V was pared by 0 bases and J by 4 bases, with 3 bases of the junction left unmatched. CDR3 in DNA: TGTGCCAGCAGCGTAGACGGGAGGGGGTACAATGAGCAGTTCTTC. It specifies CASSVDGRGYNEQFF.

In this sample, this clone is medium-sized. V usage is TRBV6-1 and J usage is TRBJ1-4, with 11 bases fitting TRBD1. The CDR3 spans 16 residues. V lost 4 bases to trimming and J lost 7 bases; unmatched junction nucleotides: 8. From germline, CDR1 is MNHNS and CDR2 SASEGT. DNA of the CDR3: TGTGCCAGCAGTGGGGCCCCGGGACAGGGGGGTGAAAAACTGTTTTTT. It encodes CASSGAPGQGGEKLFF.

CDR3 nucleotides: TGTGCCAGCAGCTTGGATAGGGAGGGCCTACTCACAGATACGCAGTATTTT. The encoded protein is CASSLDREGLLTDTQYF. This chain joins TRBV5-6 and TRBJ2-3; 7 nucleotides match TRBD2. The length of the CDR3 is 17 residues. J gave up 2 bases and V 0 bases, and 9 bases lay outside the gene matches. Per germline, CDR1 SGHDT and CDR2 YYEEEE.

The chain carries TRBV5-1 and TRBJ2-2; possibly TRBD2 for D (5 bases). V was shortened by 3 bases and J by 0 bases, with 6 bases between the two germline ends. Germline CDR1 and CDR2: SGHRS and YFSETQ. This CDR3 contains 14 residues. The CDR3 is CASSWTPNTGELFF. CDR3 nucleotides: TGCGCCAGCAGCTGGACTCCGAACACCGGGGAGCTGTTTTTT.

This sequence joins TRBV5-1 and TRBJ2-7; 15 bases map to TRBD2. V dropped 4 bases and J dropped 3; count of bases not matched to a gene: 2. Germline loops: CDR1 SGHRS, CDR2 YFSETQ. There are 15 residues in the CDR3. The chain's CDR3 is CASSPGLAGGYEQYF. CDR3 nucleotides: TGCGCCAGCAGCCCGGGACTAGCGGGAGGCTACGAGCAGTACTTC. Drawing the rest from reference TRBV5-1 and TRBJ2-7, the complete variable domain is KAGVTQTPRYLIKTRGQQVTLSCSPISGHRSVSWYQQTPGQGLQFLFEYFSETQRNKGNFPGRFSGRQFSNSRSEMNVSTLELGDSALYLCASSPGLAGGYEQYFGPGTRLTVT.

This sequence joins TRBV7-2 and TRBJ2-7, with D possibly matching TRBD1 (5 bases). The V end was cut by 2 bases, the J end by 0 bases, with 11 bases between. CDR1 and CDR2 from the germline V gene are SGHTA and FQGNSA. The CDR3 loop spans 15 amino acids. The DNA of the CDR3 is TGTGCCAGCAGCTTAAGCCCGACAGCCTCCTACGAGCAGTACTTC. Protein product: CASSLSPTASYEQYF.

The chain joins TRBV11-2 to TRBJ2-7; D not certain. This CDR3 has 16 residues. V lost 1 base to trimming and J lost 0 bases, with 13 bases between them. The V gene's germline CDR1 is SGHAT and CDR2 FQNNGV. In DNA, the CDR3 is TGTGCCAGCAGCTTAGTTGGTAGCCAGAGCTCCTACGAGCAGTACTTC. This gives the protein CASSLVGSQSSYEQYF. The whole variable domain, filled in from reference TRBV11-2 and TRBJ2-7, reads EAGVAQSPRYKIIEKRQSVAFWCNPISGHATLYWYQQILGQGPKLLIQFQNNGVVDDSQLPKDRFSAERLKGVDSTLKIQPAKLEDSAVYLCASSLVGSQSSYEQYFGPGTRLTVT.

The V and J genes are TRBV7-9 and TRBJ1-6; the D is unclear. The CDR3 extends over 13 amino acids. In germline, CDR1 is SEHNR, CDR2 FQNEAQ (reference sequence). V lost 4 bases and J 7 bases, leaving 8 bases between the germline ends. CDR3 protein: CASSSESNSPLHF. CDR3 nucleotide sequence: TGTGCCAGCAGCTCCGAAAGCAATTCACCCCTCCACTTT. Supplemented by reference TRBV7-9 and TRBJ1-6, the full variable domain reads DTGVSQNPRHKITKRGQNVTFRCDPISEHNRLYWYRQTLGQGPEFLTYFQNEAQLEKSRLLSDRFSAERPKGSFSTLEIQRTEQGDSAMYLCASSSESNSPLHFGNGTRLTVT.

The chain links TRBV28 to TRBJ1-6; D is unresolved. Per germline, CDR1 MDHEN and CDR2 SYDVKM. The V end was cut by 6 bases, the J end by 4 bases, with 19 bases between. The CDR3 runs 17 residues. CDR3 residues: CASSYIKTAGYNSPLHF. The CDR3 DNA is TGTGCCAGCAGCTACATTAAAACGGCAGGATATAATTCACCCCTCCACTTT.

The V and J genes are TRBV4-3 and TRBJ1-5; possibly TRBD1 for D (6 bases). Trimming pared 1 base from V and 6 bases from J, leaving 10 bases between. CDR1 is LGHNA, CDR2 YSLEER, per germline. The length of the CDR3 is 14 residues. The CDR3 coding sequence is TGCGCCAGCAGCCAAGCGGCAGGGGCTCAGCCCCAGCATTTT. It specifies CASSQAAGAQPQHF.

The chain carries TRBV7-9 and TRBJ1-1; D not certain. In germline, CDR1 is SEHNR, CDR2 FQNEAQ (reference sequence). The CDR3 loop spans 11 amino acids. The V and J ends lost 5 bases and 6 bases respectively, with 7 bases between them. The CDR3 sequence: CASSPWPEAFF. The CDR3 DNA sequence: TGTGCCAGCAGCCCGTGGCCTGAAGCTTTCTTT.